These 27 T cell receptor beta chains originate from one sample sequenced in a study of T cells in Graves' hyperthyroidism and ophthalmopathy. Amplified regions were TCR beta CDR3 sequences from RNA transcripts. First-round RT-PCR of the TCR CDR3 relied on the HTBI primer set. TCRdb processed the multiplex PCR reads anew with MiXCR; each CDR3 protein has one entry. The table lists over 300,000 distinct CDR3 sequences, around 13% of them singletons. Sequenced sample: blood. These receptors originate from an older woman with Graves' hyperthyroidism.

This sequence joins TRBV7-9 and TRBJ2-5, with 7 bases aligning to TRBD2. J was trimmed by 6 bases and V by 1 base; bases with no gene match: 17. Germline V gene data show CDR1 as SEHNR and CDR2 as FQNEAQ (reference sequence). The CDR3 is 18 residues long. CDR3 region: CASSLVWVGLESRKTQYF. DNA of the CDR3: TGTGCCAGCAGCTTAGTCTGGGTTGGACTAGAGAGTAGAAAGACCCAGTACTTC.

This sequence joins TRBV12-3 or TRBV12-4 and TRBJ1-6, with D hard to call. Trimming took 5 bases from V and 9 from J, leaving 8 bases between them. This CDR3 is built from 12 residues. CDR3 loop: CASSLHGSPLHF. The DNA for the CDR3 is TGTGCCAGCAGTCTTCATGGTTCACCCCTCCACTTT.

This clonotype was seen repeatedly, ten times or more. The rearrangement links TRBV7-2 to TRBJ2-3; 10 bases map to TRBD2. Per the germline V gene, CDR1 is SGHTA and CDR2 is FQGNSA. J lost 8 bases, V lost 5 bases, and 10 bases had no gene match. The CDR3 has 15 amino acids. The CDR3 here is CASSPTSGPHGTQYF. The CDR3 DNA reads TGTGCCAGCAGCCCGACTAGCGGGCCACACGGTACGCAGTATTTT.

This clonotype occurred many times. V gene TRBV6-5 combines with J gene TRBJ1-2; D perhaps matches TRBD1 (5 bases). Germline lookup yields CDR1 MNHEY and CDR2 SVGAGI. Trimming took off 1 base at V and 3 bases at J, with 9 bases between the two ends. CDR3 length equals 14 residues. The CDR3 DNA reads as TGTGCCAGCAGTTACTTCCGGGGGGACTATGGCTACACCTTC. It is translated as CASSYFRGDYGYTF.

V gene TRBV24-1 combines with J gene TRBJ2-1; D may be TRBD2 (6 bases). CDR3 length equals 13 residues. Germline V CDR1 and CDR2: KGHDR, SFDVKD. Trimming shortened V by 3 bases and J by 12 bases, and 14 bases separated the two germline ends. This chain's CDR3 is CATSDPGLTWQFF. The CDR3 DNA sequence: TGTGCCACCAGTGATCCGGGACTGACTTGGCAGTTCTTC.

This clonotype was observed a few times. The chain couples TRBV19 to TRBJ2-6; D remains unclear. The CDR3 consists of 16 residues. CDR1 is LNHDA, CDR2 SQIVND, per germline (reference sequence). V gave up 5 bases and J gave up 1 base, with 12 bases separating them. The CDR3 nucleotides are TGTGCCAGTAGTCCCTCCGTAGCATCTGGGGCCAACGTCCTGACTTTC. It specifies CASSPSVASGANVLTF.

The V gene is TRBV5-1, the J gene TRBJ2-3; 7 nucleotides agree with TRBD1. The CDR3 is 17 amino acids. With 4 bases clipped from V and 3 bases from J, the junction kept 14 bases outside the gene matches. From germline, CDR1 is SGHRS and CDR2 YFSETQ. This CDR3 is CASSPEGPGGRTDTQYF. CDR3 nucleotides: TGCGCCAGCAGCCCGGAAGGGCCAGGGGGTAGGACAGATACGCAGTATTTT.

The sample holds many counts of this clonotype. The chain carries TRBV30 and TRBJ2-5; D is possibly TRBD1 or TRBD2 (5 bases each). Germline V gene lookup returns CDR1 GTSNPN and CDR2 SVGIG (reference sequence). The CDR3 length is 15 residues. The V end lost 1 base, the J end lost 5 bases, and 17 bases lay between the germline ends. CDR3 DNA: TGTGCCTGGAGTGACACCGGGACCCTGGGGGAGACCCAGTACTTC. It specifies CAWSDTGTLGETQYF.

This clonotype was seen at least ten times. The V gene is TRBV2, the J gene TRBJ1-2; 7 nucleotides match TRBD1. The ends lost 5 bases at V and 0 bases at J; junction bases unmatched: 6. The germline CDR1 and CDR2 sequences are SNHLY and FYNNEI. CDR3 length: 15 residues. In nucleotides, the CDR3 is TGTGCCAGCAGTCAAGGACAGGTGGCTAACTATGGCTACACCTTC. Its protein is CASSQGQVANYGYTF.

This clonotype was counted many times. The chain joins TRBV19 to TRBJ2-7; no firm D call. The CDR3 consists of 13 residues. CDR1 and CDR2 (germline): LNHDA, SQIVND (reference sequence). The V end lost 3 bases, the J end lost 3 bases, and 9 bases lay between the germline ends. CDR3 nucleotides: TGTGCCAGTAGTATTCGCCTAAACTACGAGCAGTACTTC. Translation gives CASSIRLNYEQYF.

This clonotype was counted at least ten times. The chain uses TRBV20-1 and TRBJ2-3; the match to TRBD2 covers 10 bases. This CDR3 comprises 15 residues. The junction had 3 bases not matched to a gene; V was cut back by 1 base and J by 2 bases. In germline, CDR1 is DFQATT, CDR2 SNEGSKA (reference sequence). The CDR3 DNA reads TGCAGTGCTAGAGTTCTAGCGGGAGTCACAGATACGCAGTATTTT. Protein: CSARVLAGVTDTQYF.

The J gene is TRBJ1-4, the V gene TRBV20-1; 7 bases fit TRBD1. Germline V gives CDR1 DFQATT, CDR2 SNEGSKA (reference sequence). There are 16 residues in the CDR3. Unmatched junction bases numbered 17, after V lost 5 bases and J lost 8 bases. The CDR3 DNA reads TGCAGTGCTTCCACCAGGGGGACTGGCGGAGGGGAAAAACTGTTTTTT. Amino acid sequence: CSASTRGTGGGEKLFF.

The CDR3 DNA sequence: TGTGCCAGCAGGAGACTAGCGGGAGTAGAGCAGTTCTTC. Encoded protein: CASRRLAGVEQFF. The rearrangement uses TRBV12-3 or TRBV12-4 and TRBJ2-1; TRBD2 agrees at 12 bases. The length of the CDR3 is 13 residues. Losses at the gene ends were 6 bases for V and 10 bases for J; bases not matched to a gene: 4.

In its sample, this clonotype was seen many times. This chain joins TRBV2 and TRBJ2-7; D is possibly TRBD2 (6 bases). This CDR3 contains 15 residues. The V end lost 7 bases, the J end lost 0 bases, and 16 bases lay between the germline ends. The germline gives CDR1 SNHLY, CDR2 FYNNEI. This CDR3 is CASIDERVGSYEQYF. CDR3 DNA: TGTGCCAGCATTGACGAGCGGGTGGGCTCCTACGAGCAGTACTTC.

This clonotype has just one count. The rearrangement joins TRBV4-2 to TRBJ2-3; 7 positions match TRBD2. Germline-derived CDR1 and CDR2 are LGHNA and YNFKEQ. Losses at the gene ends were 4 bases for V and 14 bases for J; bases not matched to a gene: 21. The CDR3 loop spans 16 amino acids. CDR3 protein: CASSPSGTVDGPGGYF. CDR3 sequence (DNA): TGTGCCAGCAGCCCATCCGGGACGGTCGATGGTCCGGGGGGGTATTTT.

This clonotype has only a few counts. The chain joins TRBV2 to TRBJ2-5; D not resolved. Germline CDR1 SNHLY, CDR2 FYNNEI. Trimming left V 4 bases short and J 4 bases short, with 7 bases between. The CDR3 length is 12 residues. The CDR3 nucleotides read TGTGCCAGCAGTGGAGAGATAGAGACCCAGTACTTC. Translation: CASSGEIETQYF.

This clonotype was detected a few times. A read error may be the cause here, since a much bigger clone is one base away. This chain uses TRBV12-3 or TRBV12-4 with TRBJ1-1; D is perhaps TRBD1 (5 bases). This CDR3 contains 13 residues. The CDR3 DNA follows: TGTGCCGGCAGTTCCAGGGTTGGCACTGAAGCTTTCTTT. Translation gives CAGSSRVGTEAFF.

This clonotype was counted a few times. This chain uses TRBV4-1 with TRBJ2-3; D unresolved. V was trimmed by 4 bases and J by 1 base, leaving 15 bases between them. This CDR3 contains 16 residues. Germline CDR1 reads MGHRA; CDR2 reads YSYEKL. The CDR3, as DNA: TGCGCCAGCAGCCGAATAGGGCCCGTGGGCACAGATACGCAGTATTTT. This gives the protein CASSRIGPVGTDTQYF.

This clonotype was detected ten times or more. This chain joins TRBV18 and TRBJ1-2; D uncertain. Germline CDR1 KGHSH, CDR2 LQKENI. This CDR3 has 14 amino acids. With 1 base removed from V and 6 bases from J, the gap between germline ends came to 12 bases. The CDR3 sequence is CASSPQGGWDGYTF. As DNA, the CDR3 is TGTGCCAGCTCACCACAGGGCGGTTGGGATGGCTACACCTTC.

The sample holds many counts of this clonotype. The V gene is TRBV5-1, the J gene TRBJ2-7; D uncertain. V lost 0 bases and J lost 4, with 20 bases in between. The CDR3 totals 17 residues. CDR1 and CDR2 from the germline V gene are SGHRS and YFSETQ. The CDR3 is CASSLGPKGFGLYEQYF. In DNA form, the CDR3 reads TGCGCCAGCAGCTTGGGCCCTAAAGGTTTTGGGCTATACGAGCAGTACTTC.

This clonotype showed up many times. The chain combines TRBV28 with TRBJ2-7; 12 nucleotides agree with TRBD1. The germline V gene has CDR1 MDHEN and CDR2 SYDVKM. The CDR3 spans 15 residues. The V gene end was trimmed by 4 bases and the J gene end by 5 bases; junction bases not matched to a gene: 6. CDR3 in amino acids: CASSSSGTGGHEQYF. The DNA for the CDR3 is TGTGCCAGCAGTTCCTCCGGGACAGGGGGCCACGAGCAGTACTTC. Using reference TRBV28 and TRBJ2-7 for the parts outside the CDR3, the full variable domain is DVKVTQSSRYLVKRTGEKVFLECVQDMDHENMFWYRQDPGLGLRLIYFSYDVKMKEKGDIPEGYSVSREKKERFSLILESASTNQTSMYLCASSSSGTGGHEQYFGPGTRLTVT.

This clonotype appeared many times. The V call is TRBV11-2, the J call TRBJ2-3, with D perhaps TRBD1 (6 bases). The V end was cut by 5 bases, the J end by 5 bases, with 11 bases between. This CDR3 is 13 amino acids long. Germline CDR1 is SGHAT and CDR2 is FQNNGV. In nucleotides, the CDR3 is TGTGCCAGCAGCAAAGGCAGGGGAGATACGCAGTATTTT. Translated, it gives CASSKGRGDTQYF.

This clonotype was recorded a few times. The rearrangement uses TRBV19 and TRBJ1-5, with 10 positions matching TRBD1. The germline gives CDR1 LNHDA, CDR2 SQIVND (reference sequence). This CDR3 spans 14 amino acids. V gave up 4 bases and J gave up 5 bases; unmatched junction bases: 2. The CDR3 loop reads CASSRDRGDQPQHF. CDR3 DNA: TGTGCCAGTAGTAGGGACAGGGGCGATCAGCCCCAGCATTTT.

V gene TRBV11-3 combines with J gene TRBJ1-5; D gene uncertain. Germline assignment: CDR1 SGHNT and CDR2 YENEEA. The CDR3 has 14 amino acids. The V gene lost 6 bases and the J gene lost 0 bases, with 9 bases spanning the gap. The DNA for the CDR3 is TGTGCCAGCAGTTACGGGGTTAGCAATCAGCCCCAGCATTTT. This translates into CASSYGVSNQPQHF. The full variable domain, rest sourced from reference TRBV11-3 and TRBJ1-5, is EAGVVQSPRYKIIEKKQPVAFWCNPISGHNTLYWYLQNLGQGPELLIRYENEEAVDDSQLPKDRFSAERLKGVDSTLKIQPAELGDSAVYLCASSYGVSNQPQHFGDGTRLSIL.

This clonotype has ten or more counts. V gene TRBV6-1 combines with J gene TRBJ1-1; 9 bases match TRBD1. The CDR3 extends over 15 amino acids. V trimming: 5 bases; J trimming: 5 bases; junction bases outside the gene matches: 9. The germline V gene has CDR1 MNHNS and CDR2 SASEGT. As DNA, the CDR3 is TGTGCCAGCAGTCGAACAAGACAGGGGGGGACTGAAGCTTTCTTT. This sequence encodes CASSRTRQGGTEAFF.

In this sample, this clonotype turned up many times. The V gene is TRBV6-1, the J gene TRBJ2-7, with D possibly being TRBD2 (7 bases). Per germline, CDR1 MNHNS and CDR2 SASEGT. This CDR3 region has 14 residues. The V gene lost 4 bases and the J gene lost 3 bases, with 13 bases spanning the gap. For the CDR3, the DNA is TGTGCCAGCAGTGTGAGGGGGGGAAACTACGAGCAGTACTTC. It specifies CASSVRGGNYEQYF.

This clonotype was seen only once. Its ends do not fully match the called genes, so a read error is possible. The chain is built from TRBV12-3 or TRBV12-4 and TRBJ1-4; D gene ambiguous. The CDR3 spans 14 residues. This CDR3 reads CASSLARSNEKLFF. CDR3 DNA sequence: TGTGCCAGCAGCTTAGCGAGGTCTAATGAAAAACTGTTTTTT.